These 16 T cell receptor beta chains were sequenced from one sample in a study of Ad26.COV2.S vaccination and SARS-CoV-2 variants. Using immunoSEQ multiplex PCR, the repertoire was profiled, and TCRdb retains in-frame clones only, with some absent. The data hold around 94,000 clones, with around 82% observed a single time. This material consisted of peripheral blood, taken after recovery from COVID-19. Receptors originate from a human donor who had recovered from COVID-19.

J is TRBJ2-7 and V is TRBV30; TRBD1 matches at 7 bases. CDR3 length: 14 residues. Germline V gene data show CDR1 as GTSNPN and CDR2 as SVGIG (reference sequence). The junction had 6 bases not matched to a gene; V was cut back by 2 bases and J by 2 bases. The CDR3, as DNA: TGTGCCTGGAGTAAAGGGACAGCGGCCTACGAGCAGTACTTC. This codes for CAWSKGTAAYEQYF.

The chain has TRBV5-1 and TRBJ1-1; D not certain. Trimming cost V 1 base and J 4 bases, with 11 bases left between them. CDR3 length: 14 residues. The germline CDR1 and CDR2 sequences are SGHRS and YFSETQ. CDR3 nucleotide sequence: TGCGCCAGCAGCTTGCCTCACGACGGCACTGAAGCTTTCTTT. Translated, it gives CASSLPHDGTEAFF.

The V call is TRBV18, the J call TRBJ2-1; no reliable D call. CDR3 length: 16 amino acids. Trimming left V 1 base short and J 4 bases short, with 14 bases between. Looked up from germline, CDR1 is KGHSH and CDR2 is LQKENI. The CDR3 DNA reads as TGTGCCAGCTCACCACGAGTGTCAAAAAAATACAATGAGCAGTTCTTC. Protein product: CASSPRVSKKYNEQFF.

The genes are TRBV4-1 and TRBJ1-5; TRBD1 is a possible D gene (5 bases). Trimming left V 3 bases short and J 3 bases short, with 27 bases between. Looked up from germline, CDR1 is MGHRA and CDR2 is YSYEKL. This CDR3 is built from 20 residues. The CDR3, as DNA: TGCGCCAGCAGCCAGGAAGCCGCGCCGACAGCGCAGGGACTCAATCAGCCCCAGCATTTT. Protein product: CASSQEAAPTAQGLNQPQHF.

V and J are TRBV3-1 (or the pseudogene TRBV3-2) and TRBJ2-7; 7 bases fit TRBD2. V was pared by 2 bases and J by 3 bases, with 7 bases of the junction left unmatched. The CDR3 is 15 residues long. Germline values: CDR1 LGHDT, CDR2 YNNKEL (reference sequence). CDR3 region: CASSQQWGGFYEQYF. Here the CDR3 DNA reads TGTGCCAGCAGCCAACAGTGGGGGGGGTTCTACGAGCAGTACTTC.

In DNA form, the CDR3 reads TGTGCCAGCAGCTTACAGGGGGCTACAGGAAACACCATATATTTT. It codes for CASSLQGATGNTIYF. The chain combines TRBV13 with TRBJ1-3, with 8 bases lining up with TRBD1. CDR1 is PRHDT and CDR2 is FYEKMQ in the germline V gene (reference sequence). The trim removed 2 bases at V and 4 bases at J, leaving 4 bases unmatched. The CDR3 spans 15 residues. The full variable domain, with the rest looked up from reference TRBV13 and TRBJ1-3, is AAGVIQSPRHLIKEKRETATLKCYPIPRHDTVYWYQQGPGQDPQFLISFYEKMQSDKGSIPDRFSAQQFSDYHSELNMSSLELGDSALYFCASSLQGATGNTIYFGEGSWLTVV.

The chain joins TRBV6-2 or TRBV6-3 to TRBJ1-1; no firm D call. Trimming took 6 bases from V and 8 from J, leaving 7 bases between them. The CDR3 is 10 amino acids. Per the germline V gene, CDR1 is MNHEY and CDR2 is SVGEGT. CDR3 DNA: TGTGCCAGCAGCCACCCCGAAGCTTTCTTT. Translated: CASSHPEAFF.

The chain combines TRBV4-3 with TRBJ1-5; no clear D gene. CDR1 is LGHNA and CDR2 is YSLEER in the germline V gene. CDR3 length: 15 residues. Trimming pared 0 bases from V and 4 bases from J, leaving 10 bases between. The CDR3 is CASSQEARRNQPQHF. In DNA form, the CDR3 reads TGCGCCAGCAGCCAAGAGGCCAGGAGAAATCAGCCCCAGCATTTT.

V usage is TRBV7-2 and J usage is TRBJ1-1; D is undetermined. Trimming took off 1 base at V and 4 bases at J, with 7 bases between the two ends. CDR1 SGHTA and CDR2 FQGNSA come from the germline V gene. CDR3 length equals 13 residues. Written as DNA, the CDR3 is TGTGCCAGCAGCTTAGGCAGGATCACTGAAGCTTTCTTT. Protein: CASSLGRITEAFF.

V and J are TRBV7-2 and TRBJ1-4; D gene uncertain. The CDR3 sequence is 16 residues long. V dropped 2 bases and J dropped 7 bases, with 17 bases sitting between them. Germline V gene sequence: CDR1 SGHTA, CDR2 FQGNSA. CDR3 in DNA: TGTGCCAGCAGCTTAAGCCCGTCTACCTCTGGTGAAAAACTGTTTTTT. Its protein product is CASSLSPSTSGEKLFF.

This clone is a singleton in its sample. The chain links TRBV6-5 to TRBJ1-2; D is unresolved. Trimming stripped 5 bases from V and 2 bases from J, with 6 bases between. The germline V gene encodes CDR1 MNHEY and CDR2 SVGAGI. This CDR3 comprises 12 residues. DNA for the CDR3: TGTGCCAGCAGTACAAAAAACTATGGCTACACCTTC. Its protein is CASSTKNYGYTF.

V and J are TRBV11-2 and TRBJ2-3; D is ambiguous. Germline V CDR1 and CDR2: SGHAT, FQNNGV. The V gene lost 8 bases and the J gene lost 2 bases, with 11 bases spanning the gap. CDR3 length: 13 residues. The CDR3, as DNA: TGTGCCAGCGAAACTTCCCCCACAGATACGCAGTATTTT. Its protein is CASETSPTDTQYF.

The rearrangement links TRBV28 to TRBJ2-3, with TRBD2 matching 8 bases. Germline assignment: CDR1 MDHEN and CDR2 SYDVKM. V gave up 3 bases and J gave up 4 bases; unmatched junction bases: 6. The CDR3 loop spans 15 amino acids. The CDR3 DNA follows: TGTGCCAGCAGTTTTCCTCGGGGGGGGTCAGATACGCAGTATTTT. Protein product: CASSFPRGGSDTQYF.

The rearrangement joins TRBV5-6 to TRBJ1-2; 7 bases align to TRBD1. CDR3 size: 13 residues. Trimming cost V 6 bases and J 2 bases; bases outside gene matches: 4. Looked up from germline, CDR1 is SGHDT and CDR2 is YYEEEE. The CDR3 loop is CASTAGGNYGYTF. CDR3 bases: TGTGCCAGCACCGCAGGGGGGAACTATGGCTACACCTTC. The full variable domain, its missing parts supplied by reference TRBV5-6 and TRBJ1-2, is DAGVTQSPTHLIKTRGQQVTLRCSPKSGHDTVSWYQQALGQGPQFIFQYYEEEERQRGNFPDRFSGHQFPNYSSELNVNALLLGDSALYLCASTAGGNYGYTFGSGTRLTVV.

The genes are TRBV7-2 and TRBJ1-4, with D uncertain. Deletions cut 2 bases from V and 0 bases from J, with 7 bases between. The CDR3 extends over 15 amino acids. The germline V gene encodes CDR1 SGHTA and CDR2 FQGNSA. The DNA of the CDR3 is TGTGCCAGCAGCTTAATACCTGCAACTAATGAAAAACTGTTTTTT. This sequence encodes CASSLIPATNEKLFF.

The chain recombines TRBV5-4 with TRBJ2-2; no definite D call. Germline V gene sequence: CDR1 SGHNT, CDR2 YYREEE (reference sequence). V lost 3 bases and J lost 8, with 14 bases in between. The CDR3 consists of 14 residues. The CDR3 region has the DNA TGTGCCAGCAGCTCCACTATGGGGAAAGGGGAGCTGTTTTTT. This translates into CASSSTMGKGELFF.